This T cell receptor beta chain is from a study of CD8 T cells in ankylosing spondylitis. General study findings and limits: Researchers reportedly found disease-linked clones significantly enriched in matched ankylosing spondylitis synovial fluid.

CDR3 size: 17 residues. Trimming took 5 bases from V and 0 from J; bases not matched to a gene: 10. TCRdb re-called the 5' RACE reads through MiXCR, storing one row per CDR3 protein. The repertoire includes around 300,000 distinct CDR3 sequences, approximately 10% of them detected once, and around 8.4% sits in the top ten. Ten or more counts support this clonotype. The antigen remains undetermined. The sequencing sample was made of blood, either unsorted or a sorted T cell fraction (not recorded which). This receptor was taken from a female donor with ankylosing spondylitis or in good health (not recorded which). The chain has TRBV12-3 or TRBV12-4 and TRBJ2-1; TRBD2 agrees at 7 bases. CDR3 nucleotides: TGTGCCAGCAGTCTTGCGGGACTAATCTACTCCTACAATGAGCAGTTCTTC. It is translated as CASSLAGLIYSYNEQFF.